The 10 T cell receptor beta chains presented below share a single source sample, sequenced in a study of blood T cells in healthy people across ages. Combining a sample-barcoded 5' primer with a J-beta primer mix, a second PCR ran for 7 to 11 cycles. MiXCR was run by TCRdb on the 5' RACE reads, yielding one entry per CDR3 protein. The sample records approximately 800,000 distinct CDR3 sequences, around 50% being singletons. The source material was blood. These receptors were obtained from a man aged 35 to 55 in good health.

This clonotype was seen a handful of times. This may be a read error, as it is one base from a much larger clone. The chain carries TRBV15 and TRBJ1-2; 7 nucleotides agree with TRBD1. After removal of 5 bases from V and 4 bases from J, the junction contained 7 bases not matched to a gene. This CDR3 contains 14 residues. Germline CDR1 LNHNV, CDR2 YYDKDF (reference sequence). The CDR3 coding sequence is TGTGCCACCAGCGGAAGCAGGGGGTTCTATGGCTACACCTTC. Protein sequence: CATSGSRGFYGYTF. Based on the CDR3 plus reference TRBV15 and TRBJ1-2, the full variable domain is DAMVIQNPRYQVTQFGKPVTLSCSQTLNHNVMYWYQQKSSQAPKLLFHYYDKDFNNEADTPDNFQSRRPNTSFCFLDIRSPGLGDTAMYLCATSGSRGFYGYTFGSGTRLTVV.

V usage is TRBV4-2 and J usage is TRBJ2-4; 9 positions match TRBD2. The end of the DNA aligns better with TRBJ2-7, so the J call may be wrong. CDR1 LGHNA and CDR2 YNFKEQ come from the germline V gene. The CDR3 runs 14 residues. The CDR3 is CASSRAGGVYEQYF. CDR3 nucleotide sequence: TGTGCCAGCAGCCGAGCGGGGGGTGTCTACGAGCAGTACTTC.

J is TRBJ2-7 and V is TRBV29-1; D is perhaps TRBD1 or TRBD2 (5 bases each). This CDR3 has 11 residues. Trimming left V 7 bases short and J 8 bases short, with 15 bases between. Germline CDR1 is SQVTM and CDR2 is ANQGSEA. Here the CDR3 DNA reads TGCAGCGGGGGAGATCCGGGGCAGCAGTACTTC. This encodes CSGGDPGQQYF.

V usage is TRBV7-2 and J usage is TRBJ1-6, with D maybe TRBD1 (6 bases). Looked up from germline, CDR1 is SGHTA and CDR2 is FQGNSA. With 4 bases removed from V and 4 bases from J, the gap between germline ends came to 8 bases. CDR3 length equals 14 residues. CDR3 protein: CASSSQGYNSPLHF. The CDR3 DNA reads as TGTGCCAGCAGCTCCCAGGGGTATAATTCACCCCTCCACTTT.

Concerning this clonotype: Sequence at one end of the junction differs from germline and may be a read error. V and J are TRBV28 and TRBJ2-5, with 12 bases identical to TRBD2. The CDR3 length is 14 residues. Germline CDR1 is MDHEN and CDR2 is SYDVKM. CDR3 sequence reads: CASSSGGAVETRYF. For the CDR3, the DNA is TGTGCCAGCTCTAGCGGGGGGGCCGTGGAGACCCGGTACTTC. Based on the CDR3 plus reference TRBV28 and TRBJ2-5, the full variable domain is DVKVTQSSRYLVKRTGEKVFLECVQDMDHENMFWYRQDPGLGLRLIYFSYDVKMKEKGDIPEGYSVSREKKERFSLILESASTNQTSMYLCASSSGGAVETRYFGPGTRLLVL.

On this clonotype itself: An end of the junction differs from the germline gene, which may be a read error. V and J are TRBV7-9 and TRBJ2-7; D ambiguous. Germline CDR1 SEHNR, CDR2 FQNEAQ (reference sequence). This CDR3 has 15 amino acids. The CDR3 DNA sequence: TGTGTCAGCAGCTATACCCCAGGTGGGGCCTACGAGCAGTACTTC. This gives the protein CVSSYTPGGAYEQYF.

This clonotype was seen more than once but under ten times. The chain joins TRBV7-2 to TRBJ1-1, with D possibly matching TRBD1 (6 bases). V was shortened by 5 bases and J by 3 bases, with 13 bases between the two germline ends. In germline, CDR1 is SGHTA, CDR2 FQGNSA. This CDR3 is 14 amino acids long. CDR3 bases: TGTGCCAGCAGCCTCTCTCAGGGGCACACTGAAGCTTTCTTT. Its translation is CASSLSQGHTEAFF.

This sequence joins TRBV20-1 and TRBJ2-1; D is ambiguous. V lost 6 bases to trimming and J lost 0 bases, with 9 bases between them. CDR3 length: 13 amino acids. Germline lookup yields CDR1 DFQATT and CDR2 SNEGSKA (reference sequence). For the CDR3, the DNA is TGCAGTGCGGTGCAGTTCTCCTACAATGAGCAGTTCTTC. It is translated as CSAVQFSYNEQFF.

CDR3 sequence (DNA): TGCAGCGTTGAAGATTTAGAGGAGCGGCAGTTCTTC. Translating gives CSVEDLEERQFF. The gene calls are TRBV29-1 and TRBJ2-1; no clear D. Trimming shortened V by 0 bases and J by 12 bases, and 12 bases separated the two germline ends. The CDR3 contains 12 residues. Germline V CDR1 and CDR2: SQVTM, ANQGSEA.

This chain joins TRBV7-3 and TRBJ2-5; either TRBD1 or TRBD2 may supply D (5 bases each). CDR1 and CDR2 (germline): SGHTA, FQGTGA. V was clipped by 4 bases and J by 1 base, with 13 bases between them. CDR3 length equals 15 residues. In DNA form, the CDR3 reads TGTGCCAGCAGCTCAGACCCGGGACCCCAAGAGACCCAGTACTTC. It is translated as CASSSDPGPQETQYF.